Sequencing of this TCR beta chain was carried out in a study of blood T cell repertoires in COVID-19. Overall study context: The analysed material was cDNA or gDNA that came from T cells, B-cell-depleted T cells, or PBMCs.

J was trimmed by 0 bases and V by 4 bases; bases with no gene match: 4. This CDR3 has 15 residues. Germline assignment: CDR1 SGHKS and CDR2 YYEKEE (reference sequence). Repertoires were generated with immunoSEQ multiplex PCR, while TCRdb's copy carries only in-frame clones and drops some. The sample has 250,000 to 400,000 clones; roughly 89% are singletons. Sequenced sample: PBMCs or T cells enriched from blood (not recorded which). The TCR originated in a man in his sixties who had recovered from COVID-19. V gene TRBV5-5 combines with J gene TRBJ1-5; 7 nucleotides align to TRBD1. The CDR3 nucleotides read TGTGCCAGCAGCGAGACAGGGTATAGCAATCAGCCCCAGCATTTT. Its translation: CASSETGYSNQPQHF. Full variable domain (outside the CDR3, taken from reference TRBV5-5 and TRBJ1-5): DAGVTQSPTHLIKTRGQQVTLRCSPISGHKSVSWYQQVLGQGPQFIFQYYEKEERGRGNFPDRFSARQFPNYSSELNVNALLLGDSALYLCASSETGYSNQPQHFGDGTRLSIL.